The next 2 T cell receptor beta chains were all read from a single sample in a study of blood T cell repertoires in COVID-19. The protocol was immunoSEQ multiplex PCR, while the TCRdb copy is restricted to in-frame clones and leaves out a portion. The sample includes around 250,000 clones, about 88% of them seen just once. The sequenced sample consisted of peripheral blood. Source of these receptors: a woman aged 70-85 years with active or convalescent COVID-19.

CDR3 amino acids: CASSRGPSEFDTQYF. CDR3 in DNA: TGCGCCAGCAGCAGAGGTCCCAGTGAGTTCGATACGCAGTATTTT. The rearrangement links TRBV5-1 to TRBJ2-3; the D is unclear. CDR1 is SGHRS, CDR2 YFSETQ, per germline. The CDR3 covers 15 residues. The germline V and J ends were trimmed by 4 bases and 6 bases, with 18 bases remaining between them. Supplemented by reference TRBV5-1 and TRBJ2-3, the full variable domain reads KAGVTQTPRYLIKTRGQQVTLSCSPISGHRSVSWYQQTPGQGLQFLFEYFSETQRNKGNFPGRFSGRQFSNSRSEMNVSTLELGDSALYLCASSRGPSEFDTQYFGPGTRLTVL.

The V and J genes are TRBV29-1 and TRBJ1-1, with D possibly being TRBD1 (6 bases). This CDR3 region has 14 residues. Germline CDR1 SQVTM, CDR2 ANQGSEA. V lost 6 bases to trimming and J lost 2 bases, with 16 bases between them. The chain's CDR3 is CSVRRQEGNTEAFF. As DNA, the CDR3 is TGCAGCGTCCGCCGACAGGAAGGAAACACTGAAGCTTTCTTT.